The entry below describes one TCR beta chain. The data were taken from a study of control samples from healthy donors and cancer patients. Assay: immunoSEQ multiplex PCR; the TCRdb copy retains only in-frame clones and omits some. The table includes roughly 370,000 clones, more than 80% detected once. Trimming took off 4 bases at V and 5 bases at J, with 21 bases between the two ends. The V gene's germline CDR1 is SGHNT and CDR2 YYREEE (reference sequence). The CDR3 length is 17 residues. The chain joins TRBV5-4 to TRBJ1-4; D possibly corresponds to TRBD1 (6 bases). The sequence derives from a man aged 40-50 years with head and neck cancer. The specimen sequenced was PBMCs. CDR3 DNA sequence: TGTGCCAGCAGCCAGACCTTCTCGACAGGTACAAATGAAAAACTGTTTTTT. Translated, it gives CASSQTFSTGTNEKLFF. Complete variable domain (other parts from reference TRBV5-4 and TRBJ1-4): ETGVTQSPTHLIKTRGQQVTLRCSSQSGHNTVSWYQQALGQGPQFIFQYYREEENGRGNFPPRFSGLQFPNYSSELNVNALELDDSALYLCASSQTFSTGTNEKLFFGSGTQLSVL.